The 12 T cell receptor beta chains reported below all come from one sample, sequenced in a study of blood T cell repertoires in COVID-19 (dated by TCRdb to 2020 to 2021). The receptor library was made with the immunoSEQ multiplex PCR assay. The table was pulled from immuneACCESS by TCRdb, which kept in-frame rearrangements only. Such tables lose some clones; where checked, under half of the loss comes from unresolved V genes, and the rest has no known cause. The sample data list roughly 84,000 clones, and over 70% of these were observed just once. Around 4.5% of the sample is in the top ten clones. The sample was peripheral blood. All receptors derive from a woman aged 50 to 60 with acute or convalescent COVID-19.

The CDR3 reads CASSRRQTQSSGNTIYF. In nucleotides, the CDR3 is TGTGCCAGCAGCCGTAGACAGACACAATCATCTGGAAACACCATATATTTT. The chain has TRBV9 and TRBJ1-3; possible D gene TRBD1, 5 bases. The CDR3 covers 17 residues. V was cut by 4 bases and J by 1 base, with 18 bases left in between. In germline, CDR1 is SGDLS, CDR2 YYNGEE.

This sequence joins TRBV7-3 and TRBJ2-1, with 9 bases identical to TRBD2. With 1 base clipped from V and 7 bases from J, the junction kept 5 bases outside the gene matches. Per the germline V gene, CDR1 is SGHTA and CDR2 is FQGTGA. The CDR3 length is 15 residues. DNA of the CDR3: TGTGCCAGCAGCTTAAGCGGGGGGGCGCAGAATGAGCAGTTCTTC. Translated, it gives CASSLSGGAQNEQFF. Full variable domain (missing parts from reference TRBV7-3 and TRBJ2-1): GAGVSQTPSNKVTEKGKYVELRCDPISGHTALYWYRQSLGQGPEFLIYFQGTGAADDSGLPNDRFFAVRPEGSVSTLKIQRTERGDSAVYLCASSLSGGAQNEQFFGPGTRLTVL.

This clone has a single count. The chain employs TRBV19 and TRBJ2-7, with D possibly matching TRBD1 (6 bases). The CDR3 is 15 amino acids. The V and J ends lost 5 bases and 5 bases respectively, with 19 bases between them. Germline V gene sequence: CDR1 LNHDA, CDR2 SQIVND (reference sequence). The CDR3 coding sequence is TGTGCCAGTAGTCTCACAGGGCTAACAAACCACGAGCAGTACTTC. Translation: CASSLTGLTNHEQYF.

The chain couples TRBV9 to TRBJ2-7; a weak D match, TRBD2 (6 bases). The CDR3 totals 13 residues. V lost 4 bases and J 5 bases, leaving 13 bases between the germline ends. From germline, CDR1 is SGDLS and CDR2 YYNGEE. The CDR3 bases are TGTGCCAGCAGCTCCGGGGAGGTCAACGAGCAGTACTTC. Protein sequence: CASSSGEVNEQYF. The entire variable domain, with the rest obtained from reference TRBV9 and TRBJ2-7, is as follows: DSGVTQTPKHLITATGQRVTLRCSPRSGDLSVYWYQQSLDQGLQFLIQYYNGEERAKGNILERFSAQQFPDLHSELNLSSLELGDSALYFCASSSGEVNEQYFGPGTRLTVT.

The gene calls are TRBV9 and TRBJ2-1, with 7 nucleotides matching TRBD1. Germline trimming cut 3 bases from V and 2 bases from J; bases unmatched to any gene: 5. The germline CDR1 and CDR2 sequences are SGDLS and YYNGEE. This CDR3 comprises 15 residues. The CDR3 region has the DNA TGTGCCAGCAGCGAAAGACAGGGCCCCTACAATGAGCAGTTCTTC. Translation gives CASSERQGPYNEQFF.

The chain has TRBV7-2 and TRBJ2-5; D is undetermined. The CDR3 spans 13 residues. Germline V CDR1 and CDR2: SGHTA, FQGNSA. Trimming shortened V by 4 bases and J by 4 bases, and 10 bases separated the two germline ends. The CDR3 DNA follows: TGTGCCAGCAGCTCCTCCGGGTCAGAGACCCAGTACTTC. Translated: CASSSSGSETQYF.

The table lists this clone with a few counts. J is TRBJ1-4 and V is TRBV28; 10 bases are a match to TRBD1. The V segment lost 3 bases and the J segment 11 bases; nucleotides outside the gene matches: 9. CDR1 is MDHEN and CDR2 is SYDVKM in the germline V gene. This CDR3 has 15 residues. The CDR3 reads CASSLRDRGYGKLFF. In DNA, the CDR3 is TGTGCCAGCAGTTTGAGGGACAGGGGTTACGGGAAACTGTTTTTT.

The chain employs TRBV3-1 (or the pseudogene TRBV3-2) and TRBJ1-1; maybe TRBD1 (6 bases). CDR1 is LGHDT, CDR2 YNNKEL, per germline (reference sequence). The germline V and J ends were trimmed by 1 base and 5 bases, with 11 bases remaining between them. This CDR3 region has 14 residues. The CDR3 nucleotides are TGTGCCAGCAGCCAAGCGCAGGGGAAAACTGAAGCTTTCTTT. It codes for CASSQAQGKTEAFF.

This clone appeared a few times. The chain carries TRBV6-2 or TRBV6-3 and TRBJ1-6; 7 bases line up with TRBD1. The CDR3 is 14 amino acids. Losses at the gene ends were 6 bases for V and 9 bases for J; bases not matched to a gene: 8. CDR1 is MNHEY, CDR2 SVGEGT, per germline. For the CDR3, the DNA is TGTGCCAGCAGCCCGACAGGGTTCGGTTCACCCCTCCACTTT. Translating it yields CASSPTGFGSPLHF.

The genes are TRBV11-2 and TRBJ2-2; 9 bases are a match to TRBD1. V trimming: 7 bases; J trimming: 6 bases; junction bases outside the gene matches: 12. Germline lookup yields CDR1 SGHAT and CDR2 FQNNGV. CDR3 length: 16 residues. Here the CDR3 DNA reads TGTGCCAGCACCCCGTTTGGGGACAGGGCGTCCGGGGAGCTGTTTTTT. Residues: CASTPFGDRASGELFF.

This clone was detected a few times. The chain recombines TRBV6-6 with TRBJ2-2, with D perhaps TRBD2 (6 bases). Germline V gene lookup returns CDR1 MNHNY and CDR2 SVGAGI (reference sequence). There are 13 residues in the CDR3. Trimming stripped 4 bases from V and 5 bases from J, with 8 bases between. Written as DNA, the CDR3 is TGTGCCAGCAGTTTAGCGGATACCGGGGAGCTGTTTTTT. Amino acid sequence: CASSLADTGELFF.

The V call is TRBV7-2, the J call TRBJ1-5, with D perhaps TRBD1 (5 bases). This CDR3 region has 15 residues. CDR1 and CDR2 (germline): SGHTA, FQGNSA. V was shortened by 2 bases and J by 4 bases, with 12 bases between the two germline ends. The DNA of the CDR3 is TGTGCCAGCAGCTTATTCAAGGGGTCGAATCAGCCCCAGCATTTT. It translates to CASSLFKGSNQPQHF.